What follows are 9 T cell receptor beta chains derived from one specimen sequenced in a study of regulatory T cells in long-lasting Graves disease. Time point indicated: newly diagnosed GD, antithyroid drugs for less than 3 months. PBMC-extracted RNA yielded the TCR library. Libraries of TCR beta came from iRepertoire HTBI primers plus Arm-PCR of CDR3 regions. MiXCR, run by TCRdb on the multiplex PCR reads, gives a single entry per CDR3 protein. The sample lists some 220,000 distinct CDR3 sequences, roughly 19% occurring once. The same data also contributed to another study, on T cells in Graves' hyperthyroidism and ophthalmopathy.

Material: peripheral blood mononuclear cells (PBMCs), obtained at new diagnosis, from a patient treated with antithyroid drugs. All receptors derive from a woman aged 25 to 39 with Graves disease.

This sequence joins TRBV5-1 and TRBJ2-3; D is tentatively TRBD1 or TRBD2 (5 bases each). This CDR3 region has 16 residues. Germline V gene sequence: CDR1 SGHRS, CDR2 YFSETQ. The V end was cut by 4 bases, the J end by 3 bases, with 18 bases between. The CDR3 coding sequence is TGCGCCAGCAGCAAGAACACCGGGACGGAAACAGATACGCAGTATTTT. Translating gives CASSKNTGTETDTQYF.

The rearrangement joins TRBV10-3 to TRBJ2-7; D call uncertain. The V and J ends lost 8 bases and 1 base respectively, with 12 bases between them. This CDR3 region has 13 residues. CDR1 and CDR2 (germline): ENHRY, SYGVKD. In DNA, the CDR3 is TGTGCCATCCGCCCAGTCCCGTCCTACGAGCAGTACTTC. Translated, it gives CAIRPVPSYEQYF.

The table lists this clonotype with a few counts. V usage is TRBV4-1 and J usage is TRBJ2-7; tentative D call: TRBD2 (5 bases). The germline gives CDR1 MGHRA, CDR2 YSYEKL. The CDR3 contains 17 residues. V was clipped by 0 bases and J by 2 bases, with 17 bases between them. This CDR3 reads CASSQDTVALGTYEQYF. The CDR3 DNA follows: TGCGCCAGCAGCCAAGATACGGTAGCGCTAGGCACCTACGAGCAGTACTTC.

This clonotype was found many times. The V gene is TRBV6-5, the J gene TRBJ1-2; 7 bases line up with TRBD1. V dropped 3 bases and J dropped 5; count of bases not matched to a gene: 3. Germline CDR1 and CDR2: MNHEY and SVGAGI. The CDR3 runs 13 residues. CDR3 bases: TGTGCCAGCAGTTATAGACAGGGTTATGGCTACACCTTC. The encoded protein is CASSYRQGYGYTF.

This clonotype was picked up many times. The chain uses TRBV7-9 and TRBJ2-5, with TRBD1 identical over 8 bases. The J segment lost 4 bases and the V segment lost 7 bases, leaving 5 bases of the junction unmatched. The length of the CDR3 is 13 residues. The germline V gene has CDR1 SEHNR and CDR2 FQNEAQ (reference sequence). For the CDR3, the DNA is TGTGCCAGCATCACTGGACAGGGAGAGACCCAGTACTTC. Translation gives CASITGQGETQYF.

CDR3 sequence: CASSLVTGGLETQYF. The CDR3 coding sequence is TGTGCCAGCAGCTTAGTAACAGGGGGGTTGGAGACCCAGTACTTC. The chain joins TRBV11-2 to TRBJ2-5; 8 nucleotides agree with TRBD1. The CDR3 consists of 15 residues. V trimming: 1 base; J trimming: 5 bases; junction bases outside the gene matches: 6. The V gene's germline CDR1 is SGHAT and CDR2 FQNNGV.

This clonotype was recorded a few times. This chain links TRBV7-2 with TRBJ2-7; 10 bases are shared with TRBD1. Germline values: CDR1 SGHTA, CDR2 FQGNSA. J lost 3 bases, V lost 1 base, and 3 bases had no gene match. This CDR3 spans 15 amino acids. The CDR3 nucleotides read TGTGCCAGCAGCTTAGGGGGGACAGGGGTCTACGAGCAGTACTTC. It yields the protein CASSLGGTGVYEQYF.

This clonotype has a count of ten or more. Here the CDR3 DNA reads TGTGCCAGCAGTTTAGACAGATTGGGAAATGAAAAACTGTTTTTT. Protein sequence: CASSLDRLGNEKLFF. This sequence joins TRBV12-3 or TRBV12-4 and TRBJ1-4, with D uncertain. The CDR3 extends over 15 amino acids. Trimming removed 1 base from V and 5 bases from J, with 11 bases in between.

Ten or more counts support this clonotype. This chain uses TRBV11-2 with TRBJ1-5, with TRBD1 matching 8 bases. After removal of 5 bases from V and 7 bases from J, the junction contained 10 bases not matched to a gene. The CDR3 contains 15 residues. Germline values: CDR1 SGHAT, CDR2 FQNNGV. CDR3 loop: CASSAWTGLGQPQHF. In nucleotides, the CDR3 is TGTGCCAGCAGCGCCTGGACAGGGCTCGGCCAGCCCCAGCATTTT.